This TCR beta chain was found in a study of blood T cells in healthy people across ages. Notes on the study in general: Measured against age, TCR beta diversity per million T cells decreased in a roughly linear manner.

Germline V gene lookup returns CDR1 SGDLS and CDR2 YYNGEE. The CDR3 contains 13 residues. Trimming took off 5 bases at V and 2 bases at J, with 9 bases between the two ends. Notes on this clonotype: The antigen is not known.

PCR was performed a second time for about 7 to 11 cycles using a sample-barcoded 5' primer and a J-beta primer mix. A single record per CDR3 protein comes from TCRdb applying MiXCR to the 5' RACE reads. Found here are 1.5 million or so distinct CDR3 sequences, approximately 43% of them singletons; the top ten hold about 4%. The material sequenced was blood. The rearrangement joins TRBV9 to TRBJ2-3; D is undetermined. This sequence was found in a woman in her late teens or twenties in good health. CDR3 sequence: CASRKGYTDTQYF. CDR3 in DNA: TGTGCCAGCAGAAAAGGGTACACAGATACGCAGTATTTT. Full variable domain (rest looked up from reference TRBV9 and TRBJ2-3): DSGVTQTPKHLITATGQRVTLRCSPRSGDLSVYWYQQSLDQGLQFLIQYYNGEERAKGNILERFSAQQFPDLHSELNLSSLELGDSALYFCASRKGYTDTQYFGPGTRLTVL.